Here is one T cell receptor beta chain with its context. This record belongs to a study of blood T cell repertoires in COVID-19. Germline V gene data show CDR1 as MNHEY and CDR2 as SVGEGT. The CDR3 loop spans 13 amino acids. The V and J ends lost 6 bases and 7 bases, in that order; junction bases with no gene match: 5. Repertoires were generated with immunoSEQ multiplex PCR, while TCRdb's copy carries only in-frame clones and drops some. The data show a few hundred thousand clones, with around 85% seen just once and around 5% held by the top ten. V and J are TRBV6-2 or TRBV6-3 and TRBJ2-1, with 8 positions matching TRBD2. The TCR originated in a human donor in a cohort sampled during active COVID-19. The sample taken for sequencing was peripheral blood. This CDR3 reads CASSRPSGNEQFF. In DNA, the CDR3 is TGTGCCAGCAGCCGACCTAGCGGGAATGAGCAGTTCTTC.